This TCR beta chain derives from a study of shared clonotypes between healthy human individuals (dated by TCRdb to about 2020). General notes on the study: The cohort included a few men and a couple of women between 18 and 49 years of age. For each donor, three plates each were used for CD4 naive and CD4 memory, two plates were used for CD8 naive, and one plate was used for CD8 memory. The study deeply sequenced blood TCR repertoires of several healthy adults to estimate repertoire size and the extent of clonotype sharing between individuals. Libraries were prepared and TCR repertoires were sequenced by different laboratories using diverse techniques, in order to increase sequencing depth and limit assay-specific biases. Between about 0.8 and 9 billion PBMCs per donor were obtained by leukapheresis. Study-level results and caveats: Incomplete sequencing was indicated by rarefaction of sorted-subset datasets, despite the large sequencing depth. Only blood was sampled, and tissue TCR repertoires likely differ from those in blood. Compared with non-shared clonotypes, clonotypes shared by all four sorted-subset donors had higher generation probabilities. When several donors were compared, the shared fraction of clonotypes was 5% to 6.5% for naive CD4, roughly 3.3% for naive CD8, 2% to 2.5% for memory CD4, and under 0.5% for memory CD8. Because the study included only a small number of donors, the genetic and exposure-history diversity represented was limited. Estimated clonotype richness was generally larger for naive than for memory subsets. Pairwise subsampling indicated that sequencing depth was expected to affect the degree of clonotype sharing among donors.

CDR1 is given as MNHEY and CDR2 as SVGAGI, both from the germline V gene. V was cut back by 2 bases and J by 8 bases, leaving a gap of 9 bases between them. Spanning cysteine to phenylalanine, the CDR3 consists of 13 amino acids. Left in the record is the CDR3 DNA by itself, 39 bases read in frame from the first base. Using the deep immunoSEQ assay, multiplex PCR amplified TCR CDR3 regions from genomic DNA. Extracted genomic DNA from each cell subset was distributed evenly across all wells of several immunoSEQ 96-well plates, and each plate was treated as a replicate. For sorted subsets, each replicate PCR was loaded with 200 to 250 ng genomic DNA, equivalent to 30,000 or so T cell genomes. The purified libraries were quantified using a Qubit 3.0 fluorometer, sized with a Bioanalyzer 2100, and then quantified again using the KAPA Library Quantification kit. Every immunoSEQ 96-well plate was sequenced on a dedicated single-read 150-cycle Illumina NextSeq 550 flow cell. The study's processing was this. Because the immunoSEQ output included only junctional sequences and no quality scores, the filtering could not be the same as the filtering used for full-length reads. Sequences were annotated with PyIR, a Python wrapper for IgBLAST v1.9, using IMGT germline references to assign V/J genes and CDR3. Reads were removed for weak V/J assignments (E-value above 1e-6), missing CDR3, stop codons, out-of-frame junctions, or ambiguous translated residues. A V3J clonotype was defined by an identical inferred V gene, J gene, and CDR3 amino acid sequence. The percentage overlap between two repertoires was calculated by dividing the number of shared unique clonotypes by the size of the smaller repertoire. RTK rarefaction, the Chao1 estimator, and Recon v2.1 estimates of unobserved clonotypes were used to assess repertoire richness. OLGA was used to compute generation probabilities for all TCRbeta clonotypes that the gDNA method yielded from four donors. Entries here come from immuneACCESS through TCRdb and include only in-frame sequences with V and J called. Some clones fail to appear in such tables; in the studies checked, an unresolved V gene covers under half of the shortfall, and the cause of the remainder is unknown. V, J and clone size reflect that table, while D and trimming were determined from the DNA. For this sample the table gives roughly 2,000,000 clones, of which about 94% were detected only once. The leading ten clones occupy 1% to 1.5% of the sample.

Comment on this clone: It has no known antigen specificity. No qualities accompany the bases; no much larger clone lies one base away.

CD8 naive samples consisted of CD45RO-negative cells that were positively selected for CCR7, yielding a CD45RA+CCR7+ population without TemRA cells. The donors were healthy, HIV-negative adults with no recently reported acute infections or vaccinations. Every donor was a Caucasian adult living in Nashville, Tennessee, USA. Blood was obtained by leukapheresis, after which PBMCs were separated by Ficoll-Histopaque density gradient centrifugation and cryopreserved in liquid nitrogen vapor phase. Purity and quantity of every magnetically sorted T cell population were checked by analytical flow cytometry. From each sorted fraction, genomic DNA was isolated and quantified by UV absorbance on a Nanodrop 2000c.

The chain was built from TRBV6-5 and TRBJ2-2, and possibly TRBD1, on 5 matching bases. The TCR comes from a young man in good health. Sequencing was performed on naive CD8+ T cells sorted from blood. Read against the paper, the sample's cell subset or site label means: CD45RA+CCR7+. CDR3 region: CASSYAGWGELFF. The nucleotides read TGTGCCAGCAGTTACGCAGGGTGGGGGGAGCTGTTTTTT.